These T cell receptor beta chains were read from a single sample in a study of T-cell reconstitution after alpha-beta-depleted transplantation in children. MiXCR, applied by TCRdb to the PCR reads, yields one record per CDR3 protein. This sample has more than 200,000 distinct CDR3 sequences, with over 9.5% found just once. Specimen: PBMCs from the stem cell graft donor, collected from the stem cell graft. The source of these receptors is a human donor who donated a stem cell graft to a child with SCID. Each CDR3 is given with its conserved first and last residue. The D gene is left open where the match is weak. Size is omitted from some rows. Given values are once, few, many or a class for expanded clones.

>-|many|18|TRBV5-1|TRBJ1-1
TGCGCCAGCAGCTTGGAACCACAGGGATTTGGATGGAACACTGAAGCTTTCTTT
CASSLEPQGFGWNTEAFF
>-|many|18|TRBV12-3/TRBV12-4|TRBJ1-1
TGTGCCAGCAGTTTAACCCGCTCCCGCAGGGGCGAGAACACTGAAGCTTTCTTT
CASSLTRSRRGENTEAFF
>-|many|13|TRBV7-3|TRBJ2-1
TGTGCCAGCAGCCCAACTAGTTATGGTGAGCAGTTCTTC
CASSPTSYGEQFF
>-|-|14|TRBV5-1|TRBJ2-7
TGCGCCAGCAGCTTGGGGGCGCTATCCTACGAGCAGTACTTC
CASSLGALSYEQYF
>-|many|16|TRBV7-9|TRBJ1-1
TGTGCCAGCTCCCCCCCCCGGACCGCGATGAACACTGAAGCTTTCTTT
CASSPPRTAMNTEAFF
>-|many|15|TRBV7-2|TRBJ1-5
TGTGCCAGCAGCTTATGGGGAACTAGCAATCAGCCCCAGCATTTT
CASSLWGTSNQPQHF
>-|many|13|TRBV7-9|TRBJ2-7
TGTGCCAGCAGCTTCAGCCTCGGTGACGAGCAGTACTTC
CASSFSLGDEQYF
>-|many|15|TRBV5-4|TRBJ2-2
TGTGCCAGCAGCCGATCCAGGGATTACACCGGGGAGCTGTTTTTT
CASSRSRDYTGELFF
>-|many|14|TRBV9|TRBJ1-3
TGTGCCAGCAGCGCCAGGAGCTCTGGAAACACCATATATTTT
CASSARSSGNTIYF
>-|many|13|TRBV9|TRBJ1-6
TGTGCCAGCAGCGTAGGGACAAGTTCACCCCTCCACTTT
CASSVGTSSPLHF
>-|many|15|TRBV5-6|TRBJ1-6
TGTGCCAGCAAAGATGTTGCCCTCGGGAATTCACCCCTCCACTTT
CASKDVALGNSPLHF
>-|many|14|TRBV7-2|TRBJ1-4
TGTGCCAGCAGCTTCATGGCGGGGATAGAAAAACTGTTTTTT
CASSFMAGIEKLFF
>TRBD1|many|17|TRBV6-5|TRBJ2-1
TGTGCCAGCAGTTACGGGGGGACAGGGTTATCCTACAATGAGCAGTTCTTC
CASSYGGTGLSYNEQFF
>TRBD1|many|15|TRBV2|TRBJ2-4
TGTGCCAGCAGGGGACAGGGGATGGCCAAAAACATTCAGTACTTC
CASRGQGMAKNIQYF
>-|many|16|TRBV5-1|TRBJ2-5
TGCGCCAGCAGCTTGGTAATGGCGTGGGAGAAAGAGACCCAGTACTTC
CASSLVMAWEKETQYF
>-|many|16|TRBV7-2|TRBJ1-4
TGTGCCAGCAGCTTAGACCAGCCAAGATTAAATGAAAAACTGTTTTTT
CASSLDQPRLNEKLFF
>TRBD1|many|14|TRBV5-1|TRBJ1-1
TGCGCCAGCAGCATAAACTCAGGGGGCACTGAAGCTTTCTTT
CASSINSGGTEAFF
>-|many|14|TRBV6-2/TRBV6-3|TRBJ1-4
TGTGCCAGCAGTTACTCGGCCTTTAATGAAAAACTGTTTTTT
CASSYSAFNEKLFF
>TRBD2|many|15|TRBV20-1|TRBJ2-3
TGCAGCCAGACTAGCGGGGGCCCTAGCACAGATACGCAGTATTTT
CSQTSGGPSTDTQYF
>TRBD2|many|14|TRBV6-5|TRBJ2-7
TGTGCCAGCAGCCGCCGGGGGGAATACTACGAGCAGTACTTC
CASSRRGEYYEQYF
>-|many|15|TRBV5-1|TRBJ2-3
TGCGCCAGCAGCTCCGAACATCCTAGCACAGATACGCAGTATTTT
CASSSEHPSTDTQYF
>-|many|12|TRBV6-6|TRBJ2-1
TGTGCCAGCAGACGGTCCTACAATGAGCAGTTCTTC
CASRRSYNEQFF
>TRBD2|many|11|TRBV29-1|TRBJ2-7
TGCAGCGTGGGGGGGTCCTACGAGCAGTACTTC
CSVGGSYEQYF
>TRBD1|few|13|TRBV19|TRBJ1-2
TGTGCCAGTACCCGGGACAGGGTCTATGGCTACACCTTC
CASTRDRVYGYTF
>TRBD2|many|15|TRBV5-1|TRBJ2-3
TGCGCCAGCAGCTTTTCGGGGGGGGCCACAGATACGCAGTATTTT
CASSFSGGATDTQYF
>-|many|14|TRBV6-1|TRBJ1-1
TGTGCCAGCAGTCTTTTTTGGGGGAACACTGAAGCTTTCTTT
CASSLFWGNTEAFF
>TRBD2|many|15|TRBV20-1|TRBJ2-1
TGCAGTGCTAGAGATCGGACTAGCGGGTACAATGAGCAGTTCTTC
CSARDRTSGYNEQFF
>-|-|14|TRBV5-1|TRBJ1-1
TGCGCCAGCAGCTTTGGGGTCTTGAACACTGAAGCTTTCTTT
CASSFGVLNTEAFF
>TRBD1|many|16|TRBV7-9|TRBJ2-2
TGTGCCAGCAGCTCGGGACAGGGCTCGAACACCGGGGAGCTGTTTTTT
CASSSGQGSNTGELFF
>-|many|14|TRBV12-3/TRBV12-4|TRBJ1-1
TGTGCCAGCAGTTTAGAGGGTGGGGACACTGAAGCTTTCTTT
CASSLEGGDTEAFF
>TRBD1|-|15|TRBV5-1|TRBJ1-1
TGCGCCAGCAGCGCGGGGCCAGGGGGAAACACTGAAGCTTTCTTT
CASSAGPGGNTEAFF
>-|many|15|TRBV12-3/TRBV12-4|TRBJ1-3
TGTGCCAGCAGTTTCCTGCAAGCCTCTGGAAACACCATATATTTT
CASSFLQASGNTIYF
>-|many|13|TRBV15|TRBJ1-1
TGTGCCACCGGGGCAGGTGCGTACACTGAAGCTTTCTTT
CATGAGAYTEAFF
>TRBD1|many|16|TRBV10-3|TRBJ1-4
TGTGCCATCAGTGAGTTCGGGACAGCATCGAATGAAAAACTGTTTTTT
CAISEFGTASNEKLFF
>TRBD1|few|13|TRBV20-1|TRBJ2-5
TGCAGTTTTCGGGACAGGGGCGTGAAGACCCAGTACTTC
CSFRDRGVKTQYF
>-|many|15|TRBV7-2|TRBJ2-1
TGTGCCAGCAGCTTAGACAGGGTTACCCACAATGAGCAGTTCTTC
CASSLDRVTHNEQFF
>TRBD1|many|16|TRBV12-3/TRBV12-4|TRBJ2-7
TGTGCCAGCACCCTCGGACAGGCCTATGTGTCCTACGAGCAGTACTTC
CASTLGQAYVSYEQYF
>-|many|13|TRBV7-8|TRBJ1-2
TGTGCCAGCAGCTCGTCAGGGAACTATGGCTACACCTTC
CASSSSGNYGYTF
>-|many|14|TRBV15|TRBJ1-1
TGTGGCGAACCCGCCCCAAAAGCTGACACTGAAGCTTTCTTT
CGEPAPKADTEAFF
>TRBD1|many|17|TRBV5-1|TRBJ2-6
TGCGCCAGCAGTTCCGGGACAGGGGGCTCAGGGGCCAACGTCCTGACTTTC
CASSSGTGGSGANVLTF
>-|many|14|TRBV19|TRBJ2-7
TGTGCCAGTAGTATAGTACCAGGAACCTACGAGCAGTACTTC
CASSIVPGTYEQYF
>-|many|15|TRBV3-1|TRBJ1-1
TGTGCCAGCAGCCAAGCGAAGGGGGTTGGTACTGAAGCTTTCTTT
CASSQAKGVGTEAFF
>-|-|15|TRBV5-1|TRBJ1-2
TGCGCCAGCTCCCCCATTCCCGGCGGAGACTATGGCTACACCTTC
CASSPIPGGDYGYTF
>TRBD2|many|16|TRBV9|TRBJ2-3
TGTGCCAGCAGCGTAGGGCTAGCGGTAAGCACAGATACGCAGTATTTT
CASSVGLAVSTDTQYF
>-|many|14|TRBV5-1|TRBJ1-3
TGCGCCAGCAGCCCAGATACCACCGGAAACACCATATATTTT
CASSPDTTGNTIYF
>TRBD1|many|13|TRBV20-1|TRBJ1-1
TGCAGTGCCCCGGGACAGACGAACACTGAAGCTTTCTTT
CSAPGQTNTEAFF
>TRBD2|many|16|TRBV4-2|TRBJ2-1
TGTGCCAGCAGCCAAGAAGGAGCGGGGGCCGTCAATGAGCAGTTCTTC
CASSQEGAGAVNEQFF
>-|many|14|TRBV9|TRBJ1-2
TGTGCCAGCAGCGTAGAACCAGGGGCTCTTGGCTACACCTTC
CASSVEPGALGYTF
>-|many|15|TRBV5-1|TRBJ2-6
TGCGCCAGCAGCTTGACAGGGAATGGGGCCAACGTCCTGACTTTC
CASSLTGNGANVLTF
>-|-|16|TRBV5-6|TRBJ2-7
TGTGCCAGCAGCCATCGACTGCGACAGACAGCCTACGAGCAGTACTTC
CASSHRLRQTAYEQYF
>TRBD1|many|16|TRBV2|TRBJ1-3
TGTGCCAGCAGTGGAGGGCAGGGGGGTTCTGGAAACACCATATATTTT
CASSGGQGGSGNTIYF
>-|-|14|TRBV5-1|TRBJ2-1
TGCGCCAGCAGCTTGGGTGGGCCCGGCAATGAGCCGTTCTTC
CASSLGGPGNEPFF
>-|-|16|TRBV5-6|TRBJ2-3
TGTGCCAGCAGCTTGCGGCCCCAGATCCCCCGAGATACGCAGTATTTT
CASSLRPQIPRDTQYF
>-|many|16|TRBV27|TRBJ2-3
TGTGCCAGCAGTTTTCGAGGAATGGGGGTCACAGATACGCAGTATTTT
CASSFRGMGVTDTQYF
>-|many|14|TRBV7-9|TRBJ2-7
TGTGCCAGCAGCTTAGACAGGGGAGGGGGCGAGCAGTACTTC
CASSLDRGGGEQYF
>TRBD1|many|18|TRBV5-1|TRBJ1-1
TGCGCCAGCAGCTTGGTCCTGTTGGCAGGGGGGACGAACACTGAAGCTTTCTTT
CASSLVLLAGGTNTEAFF
>-|many|14|TRBV25-1|TRBJ1-2
TGTGCCAGCAGTGCAGCGGGACGGAGCTATGGCTACACCTTC
CASSAAGRSYGYTF
>TRBD1|many|14|TRBV20-1|TRBJ2-7
TGCAGTGCAATCCGGGACAGGACCTCCTACGAGCAGTACTTC
CSAIRDRTSYEQYF